Listed below are T cell receptor beta chains from one sample, sequenced in a study of blood T cell repertoires in COVID-19. Repertoires were generated with immunoSEQ multiplex PCR, while TCRdb's copy carries only in-frame clones and drops some. The sample yields some 200,000 clones, 65% to 85% seen once. Material for sequencing was peripheral blood. The receptors derive from a woman aged 25 to 39 with COVID-19, enrolled during active disease. Each CDR3 is given with its conserved first and last residue. Fields, in order: V gene, D gene, J gene, clone size, CDR3 protein, CDR3 DNA. A D gene is named only where the DNA matches it firmly. Size tells how often a clone was seen (once, few, many) or the class of an expanded clone, and some rows leave it out.

v_call: TRBV19; d_call: TRBD2; j_call: TRBJ2-7; clone_size: .; cdr3_aa: CASRSGDEQYF; cdr3_nt: TGTGCCAGTAGGAGCGGGGACGAGCAGTACTTC
v_call: TRBV7-2; d_call: .; j_call: TRBJ2-7; clone_size: .; cdr3_aa: CASSLANGGEQYF; cdr3_nt: TGTGCCAGCAGCTTAGCGAACGGTGGCGAGCAGTACTTC
v_call: TRBV28; d_call: .; j_call: TRBJ2-5; clone_size: .; cdr3_aa: CASSFRDYEYF; cdr3_nt: TGTGCCAGCAGTTTTAGAGACTACGAGTACTTC
v_call: TRBV18; d_call: .; j_call: TRBJ2-5; clone_size: .; cdr3_aa: CASSPDSQETQYF; cdr3_nt: TGTGCCAGCTCACCGGACAGCCAAGAGACCCAGTACTTC
v_call: TRBV4-1; d_call: .; j_call: TRBJ1-2; clone_size: .; cdr3_aa: CASSQGLGGGYTF; cdr3_nt: TGCGCCAGCAGCCAAGGTTTGGGAGGGGGTTACACCTTC
v_call: TRBV25-1; d_call: .; j_call: TRBJ2-2; clone_size: .; cdr3_aa: CASSSRGVTGELFF; cdr3_nt: TGTGCCAGCAGCTCCAGGGGGGTCACCGGGGAGCTGTTTTTT
v_call: TRBV7-9; d_call: .; j_call: TRBJ1-4; clone_size: .; cdr3_aa: CASSLQFEKLFF; cdr3_nt: TGTGCCAGCAGCTTACAATTCGAAAAACTGTTTTTT
v_call: TRBV3-1/TRBV3-2; d_call: .; j_call: TRBJ2-6; clone_size: .; cdr3_aa: CASNHRESGANVLTF; cdr3_nt: TGTGCCAGCAACCACAGGGAATCCGGGGCCAACGTCCTGACTTTC
v_call: TRBV5-4; d_call: TRBD1; j_call: TRBJ1-2; clone_size: few; cdr3_aa: CASSDGTALYGYTF; cdr3_nt: TGTGCCAGCAGCGACGGGACAGCTCTCTATGGCTACACCTTC
v_call: TRBV5-1; d_call: .; j_call: TRBJ1-2; clone_size: once; cdr3_aa: CASSTGPGSGYGYTF; cdr3_nt: TGCGCCAGCAGCACCGGTCCAGGGTCAGGCTATGGCTACACCTTC
v_call: TRBV12-3/TRBV12-4; d_call: .; j_call: TRBJ2-5; clone_size: .; cdr3_aa: CASSLGGTQYF; cdr3_nt: TGTGCCAGCAGTTTGGGGGGGACCCAGTACTTC
v_call: TRBV7-2; d_call: .; j_call: TRBJ1-2; clone_size: .; cdr3_aa: CASSFVSGWSGYTF; cdr3_nt: TGTGCCAGCAGCTTTGTCTCTGGGTGGAGTGGCTACACCTTC
v_call: TRBV7-2; d_call: .; j_call: TRBJ2-7; clone_size: few; cdr3_aa: CASTKRGGAALEQYF; cdr3_nt: TGTGCCAGCACTAAACGAGGGGGGGCAGCACTCGAGCAGTACTTC
v_call: TRBV7-2; d_call: .; j_call: TRBJ2-7; clone_size: .; cdr3_aa: CASSLDGVSYEQYF; cdr3_nt: TGTGCCAGCAGCTTAGACGGGGTTTCCTACGAGCAGTACTTC
v_call: TRBV3-1/TRBV3-2; d_call: .; j_call: TRBJ2-7; clone_size: .; cdr3_aa: CASSQGSVGTYEQYF; cdr3_nt: TGTGCCAGCAGCCAAGGGAGTGTGGGTACCTACGAGCAGTACTTC
v_call: TRBV18; d_call: .; j_call: TRBJ2-5; clone_size: .; cdr3_aa: CASSPGAEETQYF; cdr3_nt: TGTGCCAGCTCACCGGGGGCAGAAGAGACCCAGTACTTC
v_call: TRBV9; d_call: .; j_call: TRBJ2-7; clone_size: few; cdr3_aa: CASSVEEGRQYF; cdr3_nt: TGTGCCAGCAGCGTAGAAGAGGGTAGGCAGTACTTC
v_call: TRBV4-2; d_call: .; j_call: TRBJ1-1; clone_size: few; cdr3_aa: CASSQVKQNTEAFF; cdr3_nt: TGTGCCAGCAGCCAAGTAAAACAGAACACTGAAGCTTTCTTT
v_call: TRBV4-1; d_call: TRBD2; j_call: TRBJ2-6; clone_size: .; cdr3_aa: CASSQEYAGAGANVLTF; cdr3_nt: TGCGCCAGCAGCCAAGAATATGCGGGGGCTGGGGCCAACGTCCTGACTTTC
v_call: TRBV6-6; d_call: TRBD1; j_call: TRBJ1-1; clone_size: .; cdr3_aa: CASSQQGANTEAFF; cdr3_nt: TGTGCCAGCAGTCAACAGGGGGCGAACACTGAAGCTTTCTTT
v_call: TRBV2; d_call: .; j_call: TRBJ2-3; clone_size: .; cdr3_aa: CASSEFSPSTDTQYF; cdr3_nt: TGTGCCAGCAGTGAGTTTTCTCCTAGCACAGATACGCAGTATTTT
v_call: TRBV5-1; d_call: .; j_call: TRBJ1-3; clone_size: .; cdr3_aa: CASSLVGGSGNTIYF; cdr3_nt: TGCGCCAGCAGCTTGGTCGGGGGCTCTGGAAACACCATATATTTT
v_call: TRBV7-2; d_call: .; j_call: TRBJ1-3; clone_size: .; cdr3_aa: CASSLRRGTGNTIYF; cdr3_nt: TGTGCCAGCAGCTTACGCAGGGGTACGGGAAACACCATATATTTT
v_call: TRBV18; d_call: .; j_call: TRBJ1-4; clone_size: .; cdr3_aa: CASSPLQGRNEKLFF; cdr3_nt: TGTGCCAGCTCGCCTCTACAGGGAAGAAATGAAAAACTGTTTTTT
v_call: TRBV3-1/TRBV3-2; d_call: TRBD2; j_call: TRBJ2-3; clone_size: .; cdr3_aa: CASSHFTEASGGAGQDTQYF; cdr3_nt: TGTGCCAGCAGCCATTTTACGGAGGCTAGCGGGGGGGCGGGGCAAGATACGCAGTATTTT
v_call: TRBV30; d_call: TRBD2; j_call: TRBJ2-5; clone_size: .; cdr3_aa: CASVGGRGPETQYF; cdr3_nt: TGTGCCTCGGTGGGCGGGAGGGGTCCAGAGACCCAGTACTTC
v_call: TRBV14; d_call: TRBD2; j_call: TRBJ2-2; clone_size: .; cdr3_aa: CASSQDGRLAGEGNTGELFF; cdr3_nt: TGTGCCAGCAGCCAAGATGGGAGGCTAGCGGGAGAGGGGAACACCGGGGAGCTGTTTTTT
v_call: TRBV19; d_call: TRBD1; j_call: TRBJ2-7; clone_size: .; cdr3_aa: CASSRTGGPYEQYF; cdr3_nt: TGTGCCAGTAGCCGGACAGGGGGCCCCTACGAGCAGTACTTC